Below are 23 T cell receptor beta chains sequenced from a single sample in a study of T cell responses to AZD1222 COVID-19 vaccine. Measured with immunoSEQ multiplex PCR; TCRdb has only the in-frame clones, and not every one. The table includes approximately 89,000 clones, nearly 90% detected once. Sequencing used peripheral blood, obtained on day 0 of AZD1222 vaccination. The receptors stem from an adult in good health.

V is TRBV5-1 and J is TRBJ1-1; D not resolved. The CDR3 is 15 amino acids. V lost 6 bases and J lost 7, with 22 bases in between. Germline CDR1 and CDR2: SGHRS and YFSETQ. The CDR3 region has the DNA TGCGCCAGCACCCTTGGAGGAGCGCAGGTCGATGAAGCTTTCTTT. Amino acids: CASTLGGAQVDEAFF.

The chain recombines TRBV18 with TRBJ1-4; no clear D gene. Germline V gene lookup returns CDR1 KGHSH and CDR2 LQKENI. This CDR3 contains 14 residues. V shed 1 base and J shed 7 bases, with 10 bases lying between them. The CDR3 coding sequence is TGTGCCAGCTCACCACAGGGTCTCGGTGAAAAACTGTTTTTT. This translates into CASSPQGLGEKLFF.

The chain uses TRBV7-2 and TRBJ2-7; D gene ambiguous. Trimming stripped 1 base from V and 0 bases from J, with 10 bases between. Germline CDR1 reads SGHTA; CDR2 reads FQGNSA. This CDR3 comprises 15 residues. DNA for the CDR3: TGTGCCAGCAGCTTAGGGGTTCTGAGCTCCTACGAGCAGTACTTC. Protein product: CASSLGVLSSYEQYF.

This clone appeared a few times. The chain recombines TRBV6-2 or TRBV6-3 with TRBJ2-7, with D uncertain. The germline V gene encodes CDR1 MNHEY and CDR2 SVGEGT. Trimming took off 0 bases at V and 1 base at J, with 7 bases between the two ends. The CDR3 length is 14 residues. As DNA, the CDR3 is TGTGCCAGCAGTTACTCTGCGAGTTCCTACGAGCAGTACTTC. Its translation is CASSYSASSYEQYF.

As for this clone: The sample has other DNA sequences that encode this CDR3 too. The V and J genes are TRBV3-1 (or the pseudogene TRBV3-2) and TRBJ2-7; D uncertain. The germline CDR1 and CDR2 sequences are LGHDT and YNNKEL (reference sequence). Trimming stripped 1 base from V and 1 base from J, with 2 bases between. CDR3 size: 12 residues. The CDR3 reads CASSQGSYEQYF. The CDR3 nucleotides are TGTGCCAGCAGCCAAGGTTCCTACGAGCAGTACTTC.

V gene TRBV27 combines with J gene TRBJ2-3, with D possibly being TRBD1 (6 bases). Between the trimmed V and J ends, which lost 1 base and 1 base, there was a span of 18 bases. The CDR3 contains 18 residues. Per the germline V gene, CDR1 is MNHEY and CDR2 is SMNVEV (reference sequence). This chain's CDR3 is CASSLWSPQGHGTDTQYF. CDR3 DNA sequence: TGTGCCAGCAGTTTATGGTCCCCCCAGGGGCACGGCACAGATACGCAGTATTTT.

The chain joins TRBV30 to TRBJ2-5; 8 bases agree with TRBD1. This CDR3 is 16 amino acids long. Trimming took 4 bases from V and 5 from J; bases not matched to a gene: 15. From germline, CDR1 is GTSNPN and CDR2 SVGIG (reference sequence). The CDR3 bases are TGTGCCTGGACCTTCGGGACAGGTCGCCGGGGGGAGACCCAGTACTTC. Protein sequence: CAWTFGTGRRGETQYF.

The CDR3 bases are TGTGCCAGCAGGACGATGAACACTGAAGCTTTCTTT. Protein: CASRTMNTEAFF. The chain uses TRBV6-5 and TRBJ1-1; D unresolved. The V end lost 6 bases, the J end lost 0 bases, and 5 bases lay between the germline ends. Germline V gives CDR1 MNHEY, CDR2 SVGAGI. CDR3 length equals 12 residues.

The chain employs TRBV11-1 and TRBJ2-1; D might be TRBD2 (7 bases). This CDR3 contains 16 residues. Trimming took off 8 bases at V and 10 bases at J, with 27 bases between the two ends. Germline-derived CDR1 and CDR2 are SGHAT and FQDESV (reference sequence). CDR3 amino acids: CASAPAGAPLKSEQFF. The CDR3 DNA reads as TGTGCCAGCGCCCCGGCGGGGGCCCCCCTTAAGTCAGAGCAGTTCTTC.

The chain joins TRBV10-3 to TRBJ1-5; D possibly corresponds to TRBD1 (6 bases). The V gene's germline CDR1 is ENHRY and CDR2 SYGVKD. Trimming pared 2 bases from V and 6 bases from J, leaving 11 bases between. The CDR3 covers 14 residues. Written as DNA, the CDR3 is TGTGCCATCAGTGAGCACAGGGAGGGTCAGCCCCAGCATTTT. This gives the protein CAISEHREGQPQHF.

This clone has a single count. The J gene is TRBJ1-3, the V gene TRBV30, with D tentatively TRBD1 (5 bases). The CDR3 runs to 13 residues. Germline lookup yields CDR1 GTSNPN and CDR2 SVGIG (reference sequence). The V end lost 3 bases, the J end lost 5 bases, and 11 bases lay between the germline ends. Written as DNA, the CDR3 is TGTGCCTGGAGGAACCAGGGAAGAAACACCATATATTTT. Translation gives CAWRNQGRNTIYF.

The genes are TRBV7-3 and TRBJ2-5, with D hard to call. This CDR3 is 13 amino acids long. The V end was cut by 2 bases, the J end by 4 bases, with 8 bases between. Germline values: CDR1 SGHTA, CDR2 FQGTGA. The CDR3 DNA reads TGTGCCAGCAGCTTAGGAGCCGGAGAGACCCAGTACTTC. Protein: CASSLGAGETQYF.

The chain recombines TRBV18 with TRBJ1-1, with TRBD1 matching 7 bases. J gave up 1 base and V 6 bases, and 8 bases lay outside the gene matches. In germline, CDR1 is KGHSH, CDR2 LQKENI. CDR3 length equals 15 residues. CDR3 residues: CASSRDGTANTEAFF. CDR3 sequence (DNA): TGTGCCAGCTCCCGGGACGGGACAGCGAACACTGAAGCTTTCTTT. Looking up the rest from reference TRBV18 and TRBJ1-1 gives the full variable domain: NAGVMQNPRHLVRRRGQEARLRCSPMKGHSHVYWYRQLPEEGLKFMVYLQKENIIDESGMPKERFSAEFPKEGPSILRIQQVVRGDSAAYFCASSRDGTANTEAFFGQGTRLTVV.

This clone has a single count. The rearrangement joins TRBV4-1 to TRBJ2-5, with D perhaps matching TRBD1 or TRBD2 (5 bases each). This CDR3 comprises 14 residues. The germline V gene has CDR1 MGHRA and CDR2 YSYEKL. Trimming took off 4 bases at V and 5 bases at J, with 14 bases between the two ends. The CDR3 spells CASSPTGGPETQYF. CDR3 coding DNA: TGCGCCAGCAGCCCGACTGGGGGTCCGGAGACCCAGTACTTC.

The CDR3 nucleotides are TGTGCCAGCAGTTACCCAATCGGACTGAAAGACAATGAGCAGTTCTTC. Translated, it gives CASSYPIGLKDNEQFF. The chain joins TRBV6-5 to TRBJ2-1; D possibly corresponds to TRBD2 (5 bases). The CDR3 loop spans 16 amino acids. V lost 2 bases to trimming and J lost 5 bases, with 16 bases between them. Germline assignment: CDR1 MNHEY and CDR2 SVGAGI.

This chain links TRBV28 with TRBJ1-1, with D unclear. CDR1 is MDHEN and CDR2 is SYDVKM in the germline V gene. The CDR3 is 11 amino acids. The germline V and J ends were trimmed by 8 bases and 1 base, with 5 bases remaining between them. CDR3 loop: CASAENTEAFF. In DNA form, the CDR3 reads TGTGCCAGCGCGGAGAACACTGAAGCTTTCTTT.

This clone is a singleton in its sample. The chain joins TRBV7-3 to TRBJ2-4, with D unclear. V was trimmed by 5 bases and J by 9 bases, leaving 17 bases between them. Germline values: CDR1 SGHTA, CDR2 FQGTGA. CDR3 size: 14 residues. CDR3 sequence (DNA): TGTGCCAGCAGCCCCCGTGGGGAAGACCGCATTCAGTACTTC. Translation: CASSPRGEDRIQYF.

The chain joins TRBV7-8 to TRBJ1-2, with TRBD1 as a possible D gene (5 bases). V gave up 7 bases and J gave up 10 bases, with 22 bases separating them. From germline, CDR1 is SGHVS and CDR2 FQNEAQ. The CDR3 runs 14 residues. DNA of the CDR3: TGTGCCAGCACGTCCACCGGGACCCTCGAAGCCTACACCTTC. Translated: CASTSTGTLEAYTF.

The V gene is TRBV6-5, the J gene TRBJ1-2, with D unclear. The germline V gene encodes CDR1 MNHEY and CDR2 SVGAGI. The germline V and J ends were trimmed by 0 bases and 2 bases, with 13 bases remaining between them. This CDR3 spans 16 amino acids. The CDR3 nucleotides are TGTGCCAGCAGTTACTCCACCTTGTATCTAAACTATGGCTACACCTTC. It encodes CASSYSTLYLNYGYTF.

The chain is built from TRBV5-1 and TRBJ1-6; 8 positions match TRBD1. The CDR3 is 15 amino acids. The junction had 8 bases not matched to a gene; V was cut back by 4 bases and J by 8 bases. Germline CDR1 is SGHRS and CDR2 is YFSETQ. The CDR3 here is CASSLGQGPYSPLHF. CDR3 coding DNA: TGCGCCAGCAGCCTCGGACAGGGACCTTATTCACCCCTCCACTTT.

J is TRBJ1-3 and V is TRBV4-1, with D unclear. Germline values: CDR1 MGHRA, CDR2 YSYEKL. This CDR3 has 11 residues. V was trimmed by 1 base and J by 8 bases, leaving 3 bases between them. The CDR3 DNA sequence: TGCGCCAGCAGCCAAGGGGACACCATATATTTT. Amino acids: CASSQGDTIYF.

The V call is TRBV9, the J call TRBJ2-3, with TRBD1 matching 7 bases. CDR1 is SGDLS, CDR2 YYNGEE, per germline. The CDR3 contains 14 residues. V shed 3 bases, J shed 4 bases, and the junction held 5 bases outside the gene matches. DNA for the CDR3: TGTGCCAGCAGCGGGGGGACAGTAGCAGATACGCAGTATTTT. Encoded protein: CASSGGTVADTQYF.

The rearrangement uses TRBV6-5 and TRBJ2-7; D tentatively reads TRBD1 or TRBD2 (5 bases each). V dropped 5 bases and J dropped 3 bases, with 14 bases sitting between them. Germline assignment: CDR1 MNHEY and CDR2 SVGAGI. This CDR3 spans 14 amino acids. The CDR3, as DNA: TGTGCCAGCAGTCCCGGGACCTCTTTCTACGAGCAGTACTTC. Translation: CASSPGTSFYEQYF.